The present T cell receptor (beta chain) was sequenced within a study of shared T cell receptors in the human thymus. TCRdb's table, derived via immunoSEQ multiplex PCR, lists solely in-frame clones and lacks some. The repertoire has roughly 710,000 clones, approximately 85% of them found once; the top ten carry about 0.011%. Germline V gene data show CDR1 as SGHRS and CDR2 as YFSETQ. This CDR3 is built from 18 residues. V was cut by 0 bases and J by 6 bases, with 21 bases left in between. These data also formed part of another study, on human thymus T cells. That work adds: Thymic material originated from resections removed in the course of corrective heart surgery. Thymic as well as blood repertoires seemed to favor certain V and J genes unevenly. Related reports documented highly overlapping thymic repertoires among unrelated individuals.

The clonotype originates from a girl less than two years old with a congenital heart defect. The sequenced sample was thymocytes. The rearrangement links TRBV5-1 to TRBJ1-4; no firm D call. The CDR3 loop reads CASSLEWMREGLYEKLFF. CDR3 nucleotide sequence: TGCGCCAGCAGCTTGGAGTGGATGAGGGAGGGTCTTTATGAAAAACTGTTTTTT.